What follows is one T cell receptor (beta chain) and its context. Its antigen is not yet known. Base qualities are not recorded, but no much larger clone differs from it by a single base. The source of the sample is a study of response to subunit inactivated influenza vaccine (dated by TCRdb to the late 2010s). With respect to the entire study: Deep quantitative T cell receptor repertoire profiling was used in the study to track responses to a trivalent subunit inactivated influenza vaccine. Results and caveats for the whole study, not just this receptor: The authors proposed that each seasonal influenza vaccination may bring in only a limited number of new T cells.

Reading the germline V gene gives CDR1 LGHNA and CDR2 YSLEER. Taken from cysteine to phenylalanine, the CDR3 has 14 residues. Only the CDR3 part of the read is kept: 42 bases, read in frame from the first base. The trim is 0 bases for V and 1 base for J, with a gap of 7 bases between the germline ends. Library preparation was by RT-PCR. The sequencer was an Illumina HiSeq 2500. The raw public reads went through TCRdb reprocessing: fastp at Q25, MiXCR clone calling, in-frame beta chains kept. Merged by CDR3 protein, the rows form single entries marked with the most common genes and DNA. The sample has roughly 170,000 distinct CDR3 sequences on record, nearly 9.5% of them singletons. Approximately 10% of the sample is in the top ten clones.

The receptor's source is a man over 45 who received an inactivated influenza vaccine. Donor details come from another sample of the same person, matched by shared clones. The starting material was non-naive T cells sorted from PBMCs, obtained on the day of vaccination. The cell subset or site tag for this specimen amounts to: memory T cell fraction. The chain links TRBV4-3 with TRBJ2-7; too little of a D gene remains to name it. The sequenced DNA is TGCGCCAGCAGCCAAGATCGGCAGTCCTACGAGCAGTACTTC. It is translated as CASSQDRQSYEQYF.